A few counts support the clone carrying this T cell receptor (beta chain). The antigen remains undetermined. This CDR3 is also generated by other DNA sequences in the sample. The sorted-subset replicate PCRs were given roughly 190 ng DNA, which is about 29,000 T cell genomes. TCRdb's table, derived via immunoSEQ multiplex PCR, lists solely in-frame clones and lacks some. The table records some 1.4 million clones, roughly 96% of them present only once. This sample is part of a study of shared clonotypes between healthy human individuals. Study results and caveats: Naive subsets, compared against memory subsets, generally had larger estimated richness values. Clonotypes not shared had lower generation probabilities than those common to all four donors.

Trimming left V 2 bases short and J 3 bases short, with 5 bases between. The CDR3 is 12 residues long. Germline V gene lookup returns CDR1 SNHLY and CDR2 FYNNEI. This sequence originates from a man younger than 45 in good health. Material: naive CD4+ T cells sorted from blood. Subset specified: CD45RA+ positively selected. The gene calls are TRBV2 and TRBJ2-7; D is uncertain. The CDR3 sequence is CASSESGYEQYF. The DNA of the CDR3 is TGTGCCAGCAGTGAATCGGGCTACGAGCAGTACTTC.